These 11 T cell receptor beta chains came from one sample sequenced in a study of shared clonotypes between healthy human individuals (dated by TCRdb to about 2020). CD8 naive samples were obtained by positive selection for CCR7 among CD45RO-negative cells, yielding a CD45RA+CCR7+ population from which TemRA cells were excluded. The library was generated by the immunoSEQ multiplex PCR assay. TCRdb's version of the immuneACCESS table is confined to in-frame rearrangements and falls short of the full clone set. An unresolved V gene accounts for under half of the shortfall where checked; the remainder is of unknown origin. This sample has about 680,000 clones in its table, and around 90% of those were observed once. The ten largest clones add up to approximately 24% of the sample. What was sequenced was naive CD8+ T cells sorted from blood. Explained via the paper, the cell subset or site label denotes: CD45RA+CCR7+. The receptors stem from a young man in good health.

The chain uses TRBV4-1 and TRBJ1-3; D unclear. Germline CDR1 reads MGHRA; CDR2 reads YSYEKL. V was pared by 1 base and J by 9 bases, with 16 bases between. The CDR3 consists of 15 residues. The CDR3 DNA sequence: TGCGCCAGCAGCCAAGGGGTATTAGGGAAGGCCACCATATATTTT. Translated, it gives CASSQGVLGKATIYF.

The CDR3: CASSQTSGRAIRTGELFF. Written as DNA, the CDR3 is TGCGCCAGCAGCCAAACTAGCGGGAGGGCAATTCGCACCGGGGAGCTGTTTTTT. V and J are TRBV4-3 and TRBJ2-2, with TRBD2 matching over 13 bases. V trimming: 2 bases; J trimming: 4 bases; junction bases outside the gene matches: 7. Germline V gives CDR1 LGHNA, CDR2 YSLEER. This CDR3 contains 18 residues.

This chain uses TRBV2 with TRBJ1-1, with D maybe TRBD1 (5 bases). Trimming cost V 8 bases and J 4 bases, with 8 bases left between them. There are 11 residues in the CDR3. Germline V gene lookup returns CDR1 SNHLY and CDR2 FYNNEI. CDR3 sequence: CASQGGTEAFF. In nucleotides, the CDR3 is TGTGCCAGCCAGGGTGGCACTGAAGCTTTCTTT.

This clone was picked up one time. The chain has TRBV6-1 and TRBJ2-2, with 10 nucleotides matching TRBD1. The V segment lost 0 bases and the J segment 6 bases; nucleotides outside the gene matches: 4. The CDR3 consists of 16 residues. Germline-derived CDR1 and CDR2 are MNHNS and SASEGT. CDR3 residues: CASSEARGQGSGELFF. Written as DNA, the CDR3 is TGTGCCAGCAGTGAAGCGCGGGGACAGGGGTCCGGGGAGCTGTTTTTT.

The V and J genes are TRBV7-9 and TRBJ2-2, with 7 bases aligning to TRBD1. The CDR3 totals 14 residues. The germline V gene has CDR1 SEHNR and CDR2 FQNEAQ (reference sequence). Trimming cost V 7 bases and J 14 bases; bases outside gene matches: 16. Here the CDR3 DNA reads TGTGCCAGCATCCACCACGGCACAGGGGAGAGACTGTTTTTT. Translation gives CASIHHGTGERLFF. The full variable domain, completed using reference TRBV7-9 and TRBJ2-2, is DTGVSQNPRHKITKRGQNVTFRCDPISEHNRLYWYRQTLGQGPEFLTYFQNEAQLEKSRLLSDRFSAERPKGSFSTLEIQRTEQGDSAMYLCASIHHGTGERLFFGEGSRLTVL.

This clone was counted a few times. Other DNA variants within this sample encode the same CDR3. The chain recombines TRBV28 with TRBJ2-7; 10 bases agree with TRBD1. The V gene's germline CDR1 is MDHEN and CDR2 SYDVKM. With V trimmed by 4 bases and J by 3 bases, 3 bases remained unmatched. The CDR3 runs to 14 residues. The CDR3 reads CASSSGTGVYEQYF. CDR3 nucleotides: TGTGCCAGCAGTTCCGGGACAGGGGTCTACGAGCAGTACTTC.

CDR3 loop: CASSTDNENIQYF. The CDR3, as DNA: TGTGCCAGCAGCACGGACAACGAAAACATTCAGTACTTC. The chain uses TRBV7-2 and TRBJ2-4, with D possibly being TRBD1 (5 bases). The CDR3 extends over 13 amino acids. The V and J ends lost 5 bases and 5 bases respectively, with 10 bases between them. Germline V gives CDR1 SGHTA, CDR2 FQGNSA.

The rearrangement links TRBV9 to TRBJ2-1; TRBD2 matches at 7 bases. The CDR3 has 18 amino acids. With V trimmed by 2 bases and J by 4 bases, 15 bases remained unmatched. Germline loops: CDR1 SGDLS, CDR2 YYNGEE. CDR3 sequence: CASSVGGSRPPGYNEQFF. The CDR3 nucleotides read TGTGCCAGCAGCGTCGGCGGGAGCCGACCCCCGGGGTACAATGAGCAGTTCTTC.

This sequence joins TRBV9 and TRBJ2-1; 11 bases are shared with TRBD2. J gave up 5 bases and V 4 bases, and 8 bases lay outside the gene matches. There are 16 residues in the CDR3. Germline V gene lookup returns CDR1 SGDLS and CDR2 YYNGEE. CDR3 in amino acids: CASSSEGTSGDNEQFF. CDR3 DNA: TGTGCCAGCAGCTCAGAGGGGACTAGCGGAGACAATGAGCAGTTCTTC.

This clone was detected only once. The CDR3 sequence: CASSSYSTGEGRYGYTF. Here the CDR3 DNA reads TGTGCCAGCAGTTCCTACTCTACAGGGGAAGGGCGCTATGGCTACACCTTC. The V and J genes are TRBV27 and TRBJ1-2; TRBD1 matches 7 bases. Germline CDR1 is MNHEY and CDR2 is SMNVEV (reference sequence). CDR3 size: 17 residues. V lost 4 bases and J lost 4; bases outside the gene matches: 15.

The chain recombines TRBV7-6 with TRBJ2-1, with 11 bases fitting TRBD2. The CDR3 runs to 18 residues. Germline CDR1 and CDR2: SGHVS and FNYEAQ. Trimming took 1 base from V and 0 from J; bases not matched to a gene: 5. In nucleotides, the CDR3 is TGTGCCAGCAGCTTAGGGGGGACTAGCGGAAGCTCCTACAATGAGCAGTTCTTC. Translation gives CASSLGGTSGSSYNEQFF. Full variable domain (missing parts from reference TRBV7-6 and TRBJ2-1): GAGVSQSPRYKVTKRGQDVALRCDPISGHVSLYWYRQALGQGPEFLTYFNYEAQQDKSGLPNDRFSAERPEGSISTLTIQRTEQRDSAMYRCASSLGGTSGSSYNEQFFGPGTRLTVL.